These 27 T cell receptor beta chains share one sample of origin, sequenced in a study of a mutant IDH1 vaccine in newly diagnosed glioma. Here immunoSEQ multiplex PCR was the method, and the copy in TCRdb shows in-frame clones only, minus some. The sample consists of 35,000 to 45,000 clones, 75% of them appearing once. Antigen specificity for these receptors is unknown. Time point of the sample: week 47, end of study. Mutant IDH1 20-mer peptide, at 300 ug, made up each vaccine dose, with topical imiquimod. This sample comprised PBMCs, obtained from a glioma patient whose treatment included an IDH1 peptide vaccine. All receptors come from a middle-aged man with glioma.

The chain joins TRBV7-2 to TRBJ2-1, with a possible D match to TRBD2 (5 bases). The CDR3 has 15 residues. Germline-derived CDR1 and CDR2 are SGHTA and FQGNSA. The ends were cut back, 3 bases at V and 7 bases at J, with 16 bases in the middle. As DNA, the CDR3 is TGTGCCAGCAGCTTGAGGGCCCGAAATCAGAATGAGCAGTTCTTC. Its translation: CASSLRARNQNEQFF.

In nucleotides, the CDR3 is TGTGCCAGCAGTGACCACGAGCAGTACTTC. This gives the protein CASSDHEQYF. The gene calls are TRBV6-1 and TRBJ2-7; D is undetermined. Trimming took off 3 bases at V and 5 bases at J, with 2 bases between the two ends. From germline, CDR1 is MNHNS and CDR2 SASEGT. The CDR3 loop spans 10 amino acids.

This chain joins TRBV19 and TRBJ2-7; D remains unclear. The germline V gene encodes CDR1 LNHDA and CDR2 SQIVND (reference sequence). V was cut by 3 bases and J by 2 bases, with 5 bases left in between. The CDR3 contains 12 residues. CDR3 in amino acids: CASSMGTYEQYF. The CDR3 DNA sequence: TGTGCCAGTAGTATGGGTACCTACGAGCAGTACTTC.

The chain joins TRBV5-1 to TRBJ2-2, with 7 bases matching TRBD2. The V gene's germline CDR1 is SGHRS and CDR2 YFSETQ. Trimming cost V 6 bases and J 6 bases; bases outside gene matches: 8. This CDR3 has 14 amino acids. The CDR3 DNA follows: TGCGCCAGCACCCTAGAACGGGAGGCCGGGGAGCTGTTTTTT. This translates into CASTLEREAGELFF.

The chain is built from TRBV7-9 and TRBJ2-3; the D gene is possibly TRBD2 (5 bases). The V end lost 5 bases, the J end lost 4 bases, and 13 bases lay between the germline ends. Germline-derived CDR1 and CDR2 are SEHNR and FQNEAQ (reference sequence). The CDR3 covers 14 residues. The CDR3 region is CASSVGSDADTQYF. The CDR3 DNA follows: TGTGCCAGCAGCGTTGGTAGCGATGCAGATACGCAGTATTTT. The entire variable domain, with the rest obtained from reference TRBV7-9 and TRBJ2-3, is as follows: DTGVSQNPRHKITKRGQNVTFRCDPISEHNRLYWYRQTLGQGPEFLTYFQNEAQLEKSRLLSDRFSAERPKGSFSTLEIQRTEQGDSAMYLCASSVGSDADTQYFGPGTRLTVL.

This CDR3 reads CASSLSSGRLDTQYF. The CDR3 DNA is TGTGCCAGCAGCCTTTCTAGCGGGAGGTTGGATACGCAGTATTTT. V is TRBV6-5 and J is TRBJ2-3; 11 bases are shared with TRBD2. This CDR3 spans 15 amino acids. CDR1 MNHEY and CDR2 SVGAGI come from the germline V gene. The junction had 8 bases not matched to a gene; V was cut back by 6 bases and J by 6 bases.

In nucleotides, the CDR3 is TGCAGCGTTGAGCAACCGGAAGCCCCCTACGAGCAGTACTTC. This codes for CSVEQPEAPYEQYF. The V call is TRBV29-1, the J call TRBJ2-7; D gene uncertain. Germline assignment: CDR1 SQVTM and CDR2 ANQGSEA. Trimming shortened V by 3 bases and J by 2 bases, and 14 bases separated the two germline ends. This CDR3 is 14 amino acids long.

This clone has only one observation. V and J are TRBV5-6 and TRBJ2-7; the D is unclear. V was cut by 2 bases and J by 0 bases, with 6 bases left in between. The CDR3 extends over 13 amino acids. Germline CDR1 reads SGHDT; CDR2 reads YYEEEE. Here the CDR3 reads CASSFGRSYEQYV. In DNA, the CDR3 is TGTGCCAGCAGCTTCGGCCGCTCCTACGAGCAGTACGTC.

The CDR3 loop reads CASSPLAGAYNEQFF. The CDR3 DNA reads as TGTGCCAGCAGCCCACTAGCGGGAGCTTATAATGAGCAGTTCTTC. The chain recombines TRBV6-5 with TRBJ2-1, with 11 bases that match TRBD2. Looked up from germline, CDR1 is MNHEY and CDR2 is SVGAGI. This CDR3 spans 15 amino acids. The ends lost 6 bases at V and 7 bases at J; junction bases unmatched: 8.

The V call is TRBV19, the J call TRBJ2-2, with 10 bases matching TRBD2. J was trimmed by 4 bases and V by 4 bases; bases with no gene match: 9. Germline CDR1 and CDR2: LNHDA and SQIVND (reference sequence). The CDR3 covers 17 residues. The CDR3 reads CASSTRGSGRPTGELFF. The CDR3 DNA reads as TGTGCCAGTAGTACCCGGGGTAGCGGGAGGCCCACCGGGGAGCTGTTTTTT.

A single count supports this clone. The V gene is TRBV12-5, the J gene TRBJ2-1; 7 bases are shared with TRBD1. J lost 6 bases, V lost 5 bases, and 4 bases had no gene match. Germline CDR1 LGHNT, CDR2 FRNRAP. The CDR3 is 13 amino acids. CDR3 region: CASGIDRANEQFF. CDR3 DNA sequence: TGTGCTAGTGGTATCGACAGGGCCAATGAGCAGTTCTTC.

Only a few counts were recorded for this clone. The chain uses TRBV6-5 and TRBJ2-1; TRBD2 matches 7 bases. With 3 bases clipped from V and 7 bases from J, the junction kept 9 bases outside the gene matches. In germline, CDR1 is MNHEY, CDR2 SVGAGI. The CDR3 runs 15 residues. The chain's CDR3 is CASSYFGLGRNEQFF. CDR3 DNA sequence: TGTGCCAGCAGTTATTTTGGACTAGGGCGAAATGAGCAGTTCTTC.

This chain joins TRBV11-3 and TRBJ2-3; 8 bases map to TRBD1. Germline CDR1 SGHNT, CDR2 YENEEA. The CDR3 loop spans 16 amino acids. The trim removed 6 bases at V and 0 bases at J, leaving 8 bases unmatched. This CDR3 reads CASSFRQGPSTDTQYF. The CDR3 coding sequence is TGTGCCAGCAGTTTCAGACAGGGGCCGAGCACAGATACGCAGTATTTT.

CDR3 protein: CASSLRDTQYF. CDR3 nucleotide sequence: TGTGCCAGCAGCTTAAGGGATACGCAGTATTTT. The chain employs TRBV11-3 and TRBJ2-3; no definite D call. Germline assignment: CDR1 SGHNT and CDR2 YENEEA. The CDR3 loop spans 11 amino acids. V lost 2 bases, J lost 6 bases, and 3 bases lay in between.

This chain connects TRBV19 to TRBJ1-3; D perhaps matches TRBD1 (6 bases). V lost 5 bases and J 0 bases, leaving 11 bases between the germline ends. The CDR3 consists of 15 residues. Germline V lookup: CDR1 LNHDA, CDR2 SQIVND (reference sequence). CDR3 sequence: CASSATGNSGNTIYF. The CDR3 coding sequence is TGTGCCAGTAGTGCTACAGGGAACTCTGGAAACACCATATATTTT.

The J gene is TRBJ2-1, the V gene TRBV10-3; TRBD2 matches at 11 bases. J lost 9 bases, V lost 6 bases, and 13 bases had no gene match. The CDR3 extends over 16 amino acids. Germline V gene data show CDR1 as ENHRY and CDR2 as SYGVKD. This CDR3 is CAIRDSSGRSSFEQFF. The CDR3 DNA reads as TGTGCCATCAGAGACTCTAGCGGGAGGTCGTCTTTTGAGCAGTTCTTC.

V usage is TRBV29-1 and J usage is TRBJ1-2; 7 positions match TRBD1. Germline values: CDR1 SQVTM, CDR2 ANQGSEA. CDR3 length: 14 residues. V was pared by 6 bases and J by 7 bases, with 14 bases of the junction left unmatched. Written as DNA, the CDR3 is TGCAGCGTCGCCGGAGGACAGGTGGTCGGTGGCTACACCTTC. This sequence encodes CSVAGGQVVGGYTF. Full variable domain (outside the CDR3, taken from reference TRBV29-1 and TRBJ1-2): SAVISQKPSRDICQRGTSLTIQCQVDSQVTMMFWYRQQPGQSLTLIATANQGSEATYESGFVIDKFPISRPNLTFSTLTVSNMSPEDSSIYLCSVAGGQVVGGYTFGSGTRLTVV.

This clone was seen once. This chain uses TRBV7-9 with TRBJ2-1, with D possibly being TRBD2 (6 bases). This CDR3 is built from 15 residues. Germline-derived CDR1 and CDR2 are SEHNR and FQNEAQ (reference sequence). Trimming shortened V by 5 bases and J by 1 base, and 12 bases separated the two germline ends. CDR3 nucleotides: TGTGCCAGCAGCGACCGACTAGAATCCTACAATGAGCAGTTCTTC. It codes for CASSDRLESYNEQFF.

The chain recombines TRBV7-2 with TRBJ1-5; D remains ambiguous. Deletions cut 4 bases from V and 7 bases from J, with 11 bases between. CDR1 is SGHTA and CDR2 is FQGNSA in the germline V gene. This CDR3 spans 13 amino acids. The CDR3 sequence is CASSSEAGQPQHF. CDR3 nucleotides: TGTGCCAGCAGCTCGGAAGCCGGGCAGCCCCAGCATTTT.

This clone showed up just once. The rearrangement uses TRBV5-1 and TRBJ1-1; D gene uncertain. The CDR3 is 13 residues long. Germline V CDR1 and CDR2: SGHRS, YFSETQ. V was trimmed by 2 bases and J by 11 bases, leaving 16 bases between them. In nucleotides, the CDR3 is TGCGCCAGCAGCTTTAAGCCGGGAAGTCACGCTTTCTTT. Translation: CASSFKPGSHAFF.

The rearrangement links TRBV30 to TRBJ1-2; no clear D. Germline assignment: CDR1 GTSNPN and CDR2 SVGIG (reference sequence). Trimming cost V 3 bases and J 10 bases, with 12 bases left between them. This CDR3 contains 11 residues. CDR3 region: CAWRSLGDYTF. The CDR3 DNA reads as TGTGCCTGGAGAAGTCTCGGGGACTACACCTTC.

This clone was observed a few times. The V gene is TRBV10-2, the J gene TRBJ1-1; D might be TRBD1 (5 bases). Looked up from germline, CDR1 is WSHSY and CDR2 is SAAADI. The CDR3 contains 14 residues. V lost 6 bases, J lost 4 bases, and 15 bases lay in between. The DNA of the CDR3 is TGCGCCAGCAGGGGCCCGGGGGGAAGCACTGAAGCTTTCTTT. It specifies CASRGPGGSTEAFF.

The V and J genes are TRBV5-1 and TRBJ2-5; TRBD2 matches at 12 bases. The J segment lost 4 bases and the V segment lost 0 bases, leaving 7 bases of the junction unmatched. CDR3 length equals 17 residues. Germline assignment: CDR1 SGHRS and CDR2 YFSETQ. CDR3 amino acids: CASSLGLAGGPGETQYF. The CDR3 bases are TGCGCCAGCAGCTTGGGGCTAGCGGGAGGGCCTGGAGAGACCCAGTACTTC.

V and J are TRBV29-1 and TRBJ2-5; the match to TRBD1 covers 7 bases. CDR1 is SQVTM, CDR2 ANQGSEA, per germline. The CDR3 length is 13 residues. J lost 3 bases, V lost 4 bases, and 5 bases had no gene match. This chain's CDR3 is CSVVRQGKETQYF. The CDR3 nucleotides are TGCAGCGTTGTAAGACAGGGCAAAGAGACCCAGTACTTC.

The chain is built from TRBV10-2 and TRBJ2-7; 11 bases agree with TRBD2. The CDR3 contains 14 residues. With 2 bases clipped from V and 7 bases from J, the junction kept 4 bases outside the gene matches. The germline CDR1 and CDR2 sequences are WSHSY and SAAADI. CDR3 bases: TGCGCCAGCAGTGAGGGGCTAGCGGGAGGAGAGCAGTACTTC. Residues: CASSEGLAGGEQYF.

This chain connects TRBV9 to TRBJ2-1, with 8 bases aligning to TRBD2. This CDR3 region has 12 residues. J was trimmed by 9 bases and V by 3 bases; bases with no gene match: 2. The germline CDR1 and CDR2 sequences are SGDLS and YYNGEE. CDR3 DNA sequence: TGTGCCAGCAGCGCAGCGGGAGTTGAGCAGTTCTTC. Translated: CASSAAGVEQFF.

The chain employs TRBV7-9 and TRBJ1-2; TRBD1 aligns across 9 bases. Trimming took 5 bases from V and 4 from J; bases not matched to a gene: 14. Germline CDR1 SEHNR, CDR2 FQNEAQ (reference sequence). The CDR3 sequence is 17 residues long. CDR3 in amino acids: CASSQRLIGQGTYGYTF. In DNA form, the CDR3 reads TGTGCCAGCAGCCAGAGGCTCATTGGACAGGGGACCTATGGCTACACCTTC.